This T cell receptor (beta chain) was sequenced during a study of early T cells in non-severe SARS-CoV-2 infection. Unique molecular identifiers were affixed to single, distinct cDNA molecules. TCRdb called the 5' RACE reads again in MiXCR, with one record for every CDR3 protein. Of 30,000 to 35,000 distinct CDR3 sequences listed, approximately 6% are singletons. The sample holds many counts of this clonotype. No DNA is shown, since the ends of the CDR3 on it are uncertain; the CDR3 is the one TCRdb lists. Ends included, the CDR3 has 20 residues. The V call is TRBV21-1, the J call TRBJ1-4; the D call of TRBD1 is as the table states it, not checked on the DNA. TRBV21-1 counts as a pseudogene. The clonotype originates from an adult who was a healthcare worker with PCR-confirmed SARS-CoV-2 infection or an uninfected control (not recorded which). Sequencing was carried out using whole blood. This CDR3 reads CASSKAGGGTPEQLMKNCFF.